The rows below give T cell receptor beta chains drawn from one sample of a study of response to subunit inactivated influenza vaccine. MiXCR, run by TCRdb on the RT-PCR reads, gives a single entry per CDR3 protein. Counted here are about 780,000 distinct CDR3 sequences, approximately 17% occurring once; the ten biggest clones make up approximately 10%. The sample consisted of PBMCs from blood, taken 4 to 6 days after vaccination. These receptors all stem from a man aged 50-60 years who received an inactivated influenza vaccine. Each CDR3 is given with its conserved first and last residue. The D gene is left open where the match is weak. Part of the rows lack a size; the others show once, few, many or a class for expanded clones.

V gene: TRBV12-3/TRBV12-4
clone size: many
J gene: TRBJ2-1
D gene: -
CDR3 DNA: TGTGCCAGCAGCTTACTCAACTACAATGAGCAGTTCTTC
CDR3 protein: CASSLLNYNEQFF

V gene: TRBV7-9
clone size: many
J gene: TRBJ2-1
D gene: -
CDR3 DNA: TGTGCCAGCAGCTTCCGGGGGGCAAATGAGCAGTTCTTC
CDR3 protein: CASSFRGANEQFF

V gene: TRBV5-1
clone size: many
J gene: TRBJ2-3
D gene: -
CDR3 DNA: TGCGCCAGCGACACAGGGTTAGTCACAGATACGCAGTATTTT
CDR3 protein: CASDTGLVTDTQYF

V gene: TRBV10-3
clone size: few
J gene: TRBJ1-2
D gene: -
CDR3 DNA: TGTGCCATCAGTGAGTCTTCCTCCAGGAGCTATGGCTACACCTTC
CDR3 protein: CAISESSSRSYGYTF

V gene: TRBV3-1
clone size: -
J gene: TRBJ2-7
D gene: -
CDR3 DNA: TGTGCCAGCAGCCTCAGGACATACTCCTACGAGCAGTACTTC
CDR3 protein: CASSLRTYSYEQYF

V gene: TRBV5-1
clone size: few
J gene: TRBJ2-2
D gene: -
CDR3 DNA: TGTGCCAGCAGTTTATCGGAGAACACCGGGGAGCTGTTTTTT
CDR3 protein: CASSLSENTGELFF

V gene: TRBV4-1
clone size: -
J gene: TRBJ2-3
D gene: -
CDR3 DNA: TGCGCCAGCAGCCTGCAGGGGGGAAGCACAGATACGCAGTATTTT
CDR3 protein: CASSLQGGSTDTQYF

V gene: TRBV12-3/TRBV12-4
clone size: few
J gene: TRBJ1-4
D gene: -
CDR3 DNA: TGTGCCAGCAGCCCGAACAGGGCAACTAATGAAAAACTGTTTTTT
CDR3 protein: CASSPNRATNEKLFF

V gene: TRBV20-1
clone size: few
J gene: TRBJ2-1
D gene: TRBD2
CDR3 DNA: TGCAGTGCTGAAGTAGCGGGAGGGCCATCCAATGAGCAGTTCTTC
CDR3 protein: CSAEVAGGPSNEQFF

V gene: TRBV6-2/TRBV6-3
clone size: -
J gene: TRBJ2-3
D gene: -
CDR3 DNA: TGTGCCAGCAGTTATGTGGGGACGCCAGATACGCAGTATTTT
CDR3 protein: CASSYVGTPDTQYF

V gene: TRBV29-1
clone size: many
J gene: TRBJ2-7
D gene: -
CDR3 DNA: TGCAGCCATACCCAGGACCGGGCCGGCGAGCAGTACTTC
CDR3 protein: CSHTQDRAGEQYF

V gene: TRBV5-1
clone size: few
J gene: TRBJ2-7
D gene: TRBD2
CDR3 DNA: TGCGCCAGCAGAAGGGACTATAACTACGAGCAGTACTTC
CDR3 protein: CASRRDYNYEQYF

V gene: TRBV2
clone size: many
J gene: TRBJ1-1
D gene: TRBD1
CDR3 DNA: TGTGCCAGCAGTGAATATCAGGGGGCGACCACTGAAGCTTTCTTT
CDR3 protein: CASSEYQGATTEAFF

V gene: TRBV5-1
clone size: -
J gene: TRBJ1-1
D gene: -
CDR3 DNA: TGCGCCAGCAGCTTTAGAACTGGTTCCCAGGGGATGAACACTGAAGCTTTCTTT
CDR3 protein: CASSFRTGSQGMNTEAFF

V gene: TRBV5-1
clone size: few
J gene: TRBJ2-2
D gene: TRBD1
CDR3 DNA: TGCGCCAGCAGCTTGGCAGTAAACAGGGGGCCCGGGGAGCTGTTTTTT
CDR3 protein: CASSLAVNRGPGELFF

V gene: TRBV18
clone size: -
J gene: TRBJ2-2
D gene: TRBD2
CDR3 DNA: TGTGCCAGCTCACCACGGACTAGCGGGGGCCGCGAGCTGTTTTTT
CDR3 protein: CASSPRTSGGRELFF

V gene: TRBV29-1
clone size: many
J gene: TRBJ1-1
D gene: -
CDR3 DNA: TGCAGCGTTGTAGGGATGAAGACTGAAGCTTTCTTT
CDR3 protein: CSVVGMKTEAFF

V gene: TRBV15
clone size: -
J gene: TRBJ2-2
D gene: TRBD1
CDR3 DNA: TGTGCCACCAGCGACCGGGACAGAGTCCTCGCGAACACCGGGGAGCTGTTTTTT
CDR3 protein: CATSDRDRVLANTGELFF

V gene: TRBV2
clone size: few
J gene: TRBJ1-1
D gene: TRBD1
CDR3 DNA: TGTGCCAGCAATCGACAGGGAATGAACACTGAAGCTTTCTTT
CDR3 protein: CASNRQGMNTEAFF